The present entry profiles one TCR beta chain with its context. This record belongs to a study of T cell changes during pregnancy in multiple sclerosis. Germline loops: CDR1 SGHDT, CDR2 YYEEEE. Germline trimming cut 0 bases from V and 7 bases from J; bases unmatched to any gene: 4. There are 14 residues in the CDR3. TCRdb keeps only in-frame clones here, not all; method: immunoSEQ multiplex PCR. This table holds roughly 50,000 clones, about nine tenths found once. The sequenced sample was peripheral blood, obtained after pregnancy. The TCR was taken from a female donor in good health, enrolled as a control in a pregnancy study. The gene calls are TRBV5-6 and TRBJ2-7, with TRBD1 identical over 10 bases. As DNA, the CDR3 is TGTGCCAGCAGCTTGGCGGGACAGGGGTGGGAGCAGTACTTC. As protein: CASSLAGQGWEQYF.